The clone carrying this T cell receptor beta chain was counted only a few times. The entry originates in a study of blood T cells in healthy people across ages. A second PCR of about 6 to 12 cycles used a sample-barcoded 5' primer and a J-beta primer mix. Carrying 12 random nucleotides, a template-switch adaptor labeled each individual cDNA molecule. Via MiXCR, TCRdb re-called the 5' RACE reads, giving one row per CDR3 protein. The profile shows about 720,000 distinct CDR3 sequences, 22% of them singletons. Trimming took 1 base from V and 2 from J; bases not matched to a gene: 3. Germline-derived CDR1 and CDR2 are SGHRS and YFSETQ. The CDR3 totals 15 residues.

The chain uses TRBV5-1 and TRBJ2-7; 10 nucleotides align to TRBD1. The receptor was derived from a man in his 70s in good health. Material: blood. The CDR3 region has the DNA TGCGCCAGCAGCTTGCAGACAGGGGGCACCTACGAGCAGTACTTC. It yields the protein CASSLQTGGTYEQYF. The complete variable domain, with remaining parts taken from reference TRBV5-1 and TRBJ2-7, reads KAGVTQTPRYLIKTRGQQVTLSCSPISGHRSVSWYQQTPGQGLQFLFEYFSETQRNKGNFPGRFSGRQFSNSRSEMNVSTLELGDSALYLCASSLQTGGTYEQYFGPGTRLTVT.